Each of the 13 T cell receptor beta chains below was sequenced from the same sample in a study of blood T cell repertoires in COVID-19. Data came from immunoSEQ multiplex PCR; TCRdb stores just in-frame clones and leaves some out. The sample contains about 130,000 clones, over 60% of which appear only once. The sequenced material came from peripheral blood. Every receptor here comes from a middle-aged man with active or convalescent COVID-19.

The CDR3 region has the DNA TGTGCCAGCAGTCACACAGGGGATGAAAAACTGTTTTTT. Amino acid sequence: CASSHTGDEKLFF. The V gene is TRBV6-6, the J gene TRBJ1-4, with 7 bases that match TRBD1. This CDR3 is built from 13 residues. V gave up 5 bases and J gave up 6 bases; unmatched junction bases: 3. Germline V gene lookup returns CDR1 MNHNY and CDR2 SVGAGI (reference sequence).

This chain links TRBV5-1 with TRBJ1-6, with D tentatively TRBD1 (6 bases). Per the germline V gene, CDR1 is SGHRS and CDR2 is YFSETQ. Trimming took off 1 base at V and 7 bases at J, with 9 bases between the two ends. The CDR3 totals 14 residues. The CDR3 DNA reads TGCGCCAGCAGCTTGACAGGGCAGAATTCACCCCTCCACTTT. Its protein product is CASSLTGQNSPLHF.

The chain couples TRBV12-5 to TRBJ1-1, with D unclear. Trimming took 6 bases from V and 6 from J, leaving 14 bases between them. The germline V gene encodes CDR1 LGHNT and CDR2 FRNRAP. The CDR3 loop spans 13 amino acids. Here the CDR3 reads CASGPPWGAEAFF. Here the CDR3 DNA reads TGTGCTAGTGGCCCCCCCTGGGGAGCTGAAGCTTTCTTT.

The CDR3 reads CASSVQSQGAGTEAFF. In DNA, the CDR3 is TGTGCCAGCTCAGTTCAGAGCCAGGGGGCTGGTACTGAAGCTTTCTTT. This chain joins TRBV18 and TRBJ1-1; the match to TRBD1 covers 8 bases. V shed 5 bases and J 5 bases; nucleotides not matched to a gene: 13. This CDR3 spans 16 amino acids. Germline CDR1 KGHSH, CDR2 LQKENI.

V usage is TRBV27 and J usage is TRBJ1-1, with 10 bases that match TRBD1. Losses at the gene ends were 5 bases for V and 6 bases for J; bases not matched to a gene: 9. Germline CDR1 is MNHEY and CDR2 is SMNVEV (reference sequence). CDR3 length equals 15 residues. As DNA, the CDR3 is TGTGCCAGCAGTCCATTGGGACAGGGGAGGCCTGAAGCTTTCTTT. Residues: CASSPLGQGRPEAFF.

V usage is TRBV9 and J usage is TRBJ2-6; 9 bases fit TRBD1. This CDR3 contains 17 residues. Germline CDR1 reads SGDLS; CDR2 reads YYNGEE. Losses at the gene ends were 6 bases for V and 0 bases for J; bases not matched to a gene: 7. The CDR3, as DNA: TGTGCCAGCACCCTGACAGGGGGAAACTCTGGGGCCAACGTCCTGACTTTC. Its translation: CASTLTGGNSGANVLTF.

The CDR3 loop is CASRRGGADGYTF. In DNA form, the CDR3 reads TGTGCCAGCCGCCGGGGGGGGGCCGATGGCTACACCTTC. This chain joins TRBV28 and TRBJ1-2; D is possibly TRBD1 (6 bases). There are 13 residues in the CDR3. Germline assignment: CDR1 MDHEN and CDR2 SYDVKM. Trimming shortened V by 8 bases and J by 6 bases, and 16 bases separated the two germline ends.

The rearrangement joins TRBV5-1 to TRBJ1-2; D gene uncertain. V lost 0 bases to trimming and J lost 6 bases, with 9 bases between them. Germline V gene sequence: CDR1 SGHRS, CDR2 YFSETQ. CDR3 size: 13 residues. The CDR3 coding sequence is TGCGCCAGCAGCTTGGTCCAGGTAGATGGCTACACCTTC. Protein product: CASSLVQVDGYTF.

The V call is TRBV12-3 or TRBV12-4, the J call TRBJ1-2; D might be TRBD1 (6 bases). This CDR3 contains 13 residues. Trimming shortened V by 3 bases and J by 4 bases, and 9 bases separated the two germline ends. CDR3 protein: CASSFGTSYGYTF. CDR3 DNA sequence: TGTGCCAGCAGTTTTGGGACATCCTATGGCTACACCTTC.

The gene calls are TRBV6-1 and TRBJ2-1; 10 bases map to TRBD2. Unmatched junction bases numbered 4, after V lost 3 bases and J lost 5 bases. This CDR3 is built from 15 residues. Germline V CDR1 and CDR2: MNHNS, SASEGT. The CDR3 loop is CASSEGSGGHNEQFF. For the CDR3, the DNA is TGTGCCAGCAGTGAGGGTAGCGGGGGGCACAATGAGCAGTTCTTC.

The CDR3 region has the DNA TGTGCCAGCAGCCCAAGAGGGGACAAGAACACCGGGGAGCTGTTTTTT. Protein product: CASSPRGDKNTGELFF. This sequence joins TRBV9 and TRBJ2-2; possibly TRBD1 for D (6 bases). Germline assignment: CDR1 SGDLS and CDR2 YYNGEE. The CDR3 is 16 amino acids. V was pared by 4 bases and J by 1 base, with 14 bases between.

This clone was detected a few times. The CDR3 coding sequence is TGTGCCAGCAGCCCTTTTAGCAATCAGCCCCAGCATTTT. This gives the protein CASSPFSNQPQHF. The V gene is TRBV11-2, the J gene TRBJ1-5, with D hard to call. The CDR3 has 13 amino acids. V lost 5 bases and J 0 bases, leaving 5 bases between the germline ends. From germline, CDR1 is SGHAT and CDR2 FQNNGV.

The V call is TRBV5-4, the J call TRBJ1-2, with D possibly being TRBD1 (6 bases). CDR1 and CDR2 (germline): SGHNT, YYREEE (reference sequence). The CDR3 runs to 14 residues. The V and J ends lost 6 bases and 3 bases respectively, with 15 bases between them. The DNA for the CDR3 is TGTGCCAGCACAAAGGGGGGGGGCGACTATGGCTACACCTTC. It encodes CASTKGGGDYGYTF.